These 2 T cell receptor beta chains were sequenced from one sample in a study of T cell changes during pregnancy in multiple sclerosis. Produced via immunoSEQ multiplex PCR; TCRdb's table is partial and in-frame only. This sample has tens of thousands of clones; about 94% occur once, and the top ten carry around 2.5%. Sequences were derived from peripheral blood, sampled in the third trimester of pregnancy. These receptors were collected from a female donor with multiple sclerosis, enrolled in a pregnancy study.

The chain couples TRBV23-1 to TRBJ1-5; maybe TRBD1 (5 bases). TRBV23-1 is classed as an ORF, of uncertain function. The CDR3 is made up of 16 amino acids. Trimming removed 6 bases at V and 0 bases at J, with 15 bases between. The CDR3 region is CASSPTVVYSNQPQHF. In nucleotides, the CDR3 is TGCGCCAGCAGCCCGACAGTAGTTTATAGCAATCAGCCCCAGCATTTT.

This chain joins TRBV14 and TRBJ1-1; no reliable D call. V lost 3 bases, J lost 3 bases, and 14 bases lay in between. In germline, CDR1 is SGHDN, CDR2 FVKESK. The CDR3 spans 15 residues. In DNA form, the CDR3 reads TGTGCCAGCAGCCACAGGACGGGCGGGGACACTGAAGCTTTCTTT. This translates into CASSHRTGGDTEAFF.